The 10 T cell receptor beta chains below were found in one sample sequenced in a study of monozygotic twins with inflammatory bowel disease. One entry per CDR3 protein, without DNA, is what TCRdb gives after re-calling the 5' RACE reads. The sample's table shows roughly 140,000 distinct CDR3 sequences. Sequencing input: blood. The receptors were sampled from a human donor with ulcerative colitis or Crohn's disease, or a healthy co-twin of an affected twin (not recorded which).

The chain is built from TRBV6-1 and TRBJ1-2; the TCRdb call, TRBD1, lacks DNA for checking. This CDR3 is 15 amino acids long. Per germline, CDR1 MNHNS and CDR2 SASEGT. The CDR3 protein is CASSADRGRGYGYTF.

CDR3 sequence reads: CASAGQGLSSYGYTF. J is TRBJ1-2 and V is TRBV18; TCRdb outputs TRBD1, but without DNA this stays unchecked. The CDR3 sequence is 15 residues long. The germline V gene has CDR1 KGHSH and CDR2 LQKENI.

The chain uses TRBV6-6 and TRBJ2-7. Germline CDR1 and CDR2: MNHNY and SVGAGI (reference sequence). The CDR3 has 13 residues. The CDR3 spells CASSPTGLDEQYF.

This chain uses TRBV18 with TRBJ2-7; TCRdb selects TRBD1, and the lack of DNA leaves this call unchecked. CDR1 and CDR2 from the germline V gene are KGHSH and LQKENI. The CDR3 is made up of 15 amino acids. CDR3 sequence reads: CASSPQGQATDEQYF. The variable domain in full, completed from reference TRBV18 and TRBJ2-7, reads NAGVMQNPRHLVRRRGQEARLRCSPMKGHSHVYWYRQLPEEGLKFMVYLQKENIIDESGMPKERFSAEFPKEGPSILRIQQVVRGDSAAYFCASSPQGQATDEQYFGPGTRLTVT.

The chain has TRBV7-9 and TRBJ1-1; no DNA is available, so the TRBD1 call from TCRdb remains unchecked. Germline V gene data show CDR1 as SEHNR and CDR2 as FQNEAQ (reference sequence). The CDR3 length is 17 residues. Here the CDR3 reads CASSFPPGGSGNTEAFF. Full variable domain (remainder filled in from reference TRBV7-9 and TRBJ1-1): DTGVSQNPRHKITKRGQNVTFRCDPISEHNRLYWYRQTLGQGPEFLTYFQNEAQLEKSRLLSDRFSAERPKGSFSTLEIQRTEQGDSAMYLCASSFPPGGSGNTEAFFGQGTRLTVV.

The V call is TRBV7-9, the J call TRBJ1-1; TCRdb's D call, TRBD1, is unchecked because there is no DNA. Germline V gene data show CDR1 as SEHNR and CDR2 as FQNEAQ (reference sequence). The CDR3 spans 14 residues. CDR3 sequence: CASSKGQGGTEAFF.

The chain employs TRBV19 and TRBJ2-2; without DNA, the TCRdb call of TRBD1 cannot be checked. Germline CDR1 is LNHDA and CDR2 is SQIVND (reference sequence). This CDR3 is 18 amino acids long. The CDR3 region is CASSIPGRGSPNTGELFF.

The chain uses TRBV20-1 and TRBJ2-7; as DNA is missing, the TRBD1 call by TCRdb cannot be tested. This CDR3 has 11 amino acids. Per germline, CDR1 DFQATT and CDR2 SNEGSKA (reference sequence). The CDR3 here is CSAARLYEQYF.

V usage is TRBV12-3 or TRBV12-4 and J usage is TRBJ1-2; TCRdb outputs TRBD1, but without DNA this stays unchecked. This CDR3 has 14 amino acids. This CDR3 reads CASMVFGQSYGYTF.

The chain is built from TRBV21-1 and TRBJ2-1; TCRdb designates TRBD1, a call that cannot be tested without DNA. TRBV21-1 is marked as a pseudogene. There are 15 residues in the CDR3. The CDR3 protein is CASSNSRVLVNEQFF.